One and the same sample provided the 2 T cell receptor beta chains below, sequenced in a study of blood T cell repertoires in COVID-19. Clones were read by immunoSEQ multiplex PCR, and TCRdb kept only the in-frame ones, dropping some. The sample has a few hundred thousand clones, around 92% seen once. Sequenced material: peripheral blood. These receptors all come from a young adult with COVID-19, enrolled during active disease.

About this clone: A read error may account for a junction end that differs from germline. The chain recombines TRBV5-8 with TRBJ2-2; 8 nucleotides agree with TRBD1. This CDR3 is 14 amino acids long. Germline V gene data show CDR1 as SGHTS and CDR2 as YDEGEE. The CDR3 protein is CASSRGQGTVELFF. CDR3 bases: TGTGCCAGCAGCCGTGGACAGGGCACCGTGGAGCTGTTTTTT. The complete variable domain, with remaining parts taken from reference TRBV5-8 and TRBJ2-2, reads EAGVTQSPTHLIKTRGQQATLRCSPISGHTSVYWYQQALGLGLQFLLWYDEGEERNRGNFPPRFSGRQFPNYSSELNVNALELEDSALYLCASSRGQGTVELFFGEGSRLTVL.

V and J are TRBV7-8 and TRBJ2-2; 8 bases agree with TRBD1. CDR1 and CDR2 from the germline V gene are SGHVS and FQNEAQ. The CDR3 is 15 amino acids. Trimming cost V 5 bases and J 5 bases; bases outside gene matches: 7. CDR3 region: CASSPQGAGTGELFF. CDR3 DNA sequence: TGTGCCAGCAGCCCGCAGGGGGCGGGAACCGGGGAGCTGTTTTTT.